Detailed here is one T cell receptor beta chain. From RNA transcripts, TCR beta CDR3 regions were amplified. With the HTBI primer set, the TCR CDR3 went through a first round of RT-PCR. TCRdb redid the calling of the multiplex PCR reads with MiXCR, one entry per CDR3 protein. The table records about 500,000 distinct CDR3 sequences, about 16% of them present only once. The data belong to a study of T cells in Graves' hyperthyroidism and ophthalmopathy. V gave up 4 bases and J gave up 5 bases, with 5 bases separating them. From germline, CDR1 is SGHVS and CDR2 FQNEAQ. The length of the CDR3 is 12 residues.

The rearrangement links TRBV7-8 to TRBJ2-2; no clear D gene. The receptor was isolated from a woman in her twenties or thirties with Graves' ophthalmopathy. Material for sequencing was blood. The CDR3 sequence: CASSYWTGELFF. As DNA, the CDR3 is TGTGCCAGCAGCTACTGGACCGGGGAGCTGTTTTTT.